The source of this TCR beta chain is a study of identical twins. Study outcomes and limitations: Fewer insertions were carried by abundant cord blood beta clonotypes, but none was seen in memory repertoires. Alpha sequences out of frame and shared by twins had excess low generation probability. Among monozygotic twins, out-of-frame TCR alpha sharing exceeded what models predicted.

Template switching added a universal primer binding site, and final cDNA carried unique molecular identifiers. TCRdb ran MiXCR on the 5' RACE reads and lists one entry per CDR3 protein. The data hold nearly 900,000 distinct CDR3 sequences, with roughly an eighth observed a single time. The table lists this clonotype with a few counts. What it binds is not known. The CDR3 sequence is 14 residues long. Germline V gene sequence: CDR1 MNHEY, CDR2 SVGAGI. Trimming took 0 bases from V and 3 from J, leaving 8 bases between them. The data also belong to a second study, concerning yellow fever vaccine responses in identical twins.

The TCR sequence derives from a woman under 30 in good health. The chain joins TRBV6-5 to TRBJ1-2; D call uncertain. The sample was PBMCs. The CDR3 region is CASSYSSTDYGYTF. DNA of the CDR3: TGTGCCAGCAGTTACTCGTCGACGGACTATGGCTACACCTTC.